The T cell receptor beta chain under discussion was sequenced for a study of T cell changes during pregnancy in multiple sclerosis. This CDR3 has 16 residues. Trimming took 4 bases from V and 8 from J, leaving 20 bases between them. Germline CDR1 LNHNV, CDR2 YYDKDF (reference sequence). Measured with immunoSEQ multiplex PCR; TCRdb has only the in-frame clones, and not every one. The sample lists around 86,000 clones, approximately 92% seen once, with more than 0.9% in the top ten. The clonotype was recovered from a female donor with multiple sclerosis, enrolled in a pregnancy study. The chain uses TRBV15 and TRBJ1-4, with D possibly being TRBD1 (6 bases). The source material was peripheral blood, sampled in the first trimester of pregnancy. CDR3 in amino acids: CATSTFPGRGDEKLFF. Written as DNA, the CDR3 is TGTGCCACCAGCACTTTTCCGGGCAGGGGAGACGAAAAACTGTTTTTT.